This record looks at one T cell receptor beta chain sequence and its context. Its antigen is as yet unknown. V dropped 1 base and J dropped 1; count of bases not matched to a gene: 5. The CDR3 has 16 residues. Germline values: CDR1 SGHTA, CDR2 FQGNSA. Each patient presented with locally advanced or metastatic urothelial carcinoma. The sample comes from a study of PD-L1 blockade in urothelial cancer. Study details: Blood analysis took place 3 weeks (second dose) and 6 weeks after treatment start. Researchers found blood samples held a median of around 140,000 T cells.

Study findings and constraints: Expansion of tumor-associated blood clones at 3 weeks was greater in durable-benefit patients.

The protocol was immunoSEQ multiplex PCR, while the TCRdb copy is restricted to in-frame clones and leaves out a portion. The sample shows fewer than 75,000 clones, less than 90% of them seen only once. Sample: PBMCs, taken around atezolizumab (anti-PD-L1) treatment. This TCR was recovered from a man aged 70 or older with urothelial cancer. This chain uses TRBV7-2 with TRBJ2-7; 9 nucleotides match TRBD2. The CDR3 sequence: CASSLVAGAGSYEQYF. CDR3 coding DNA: TGTGCCAGCAGCTTAGTAGCGGGAGCTGGGTCCTACGAGCAGTACTTC. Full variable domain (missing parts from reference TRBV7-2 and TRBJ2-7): GAGVSQSPSNKVTEKGKDVELRCDPISGHTALYWYRQSLGQGLEFLIYFQGNSAPDKSGLPSDRFSAERTGGSVSTLTIQRTQQEDSAVYLCASSLVAGAGSYEQYFGPGTRLTVT.